Below are 2 T cell receptor beta chains sequenced from a single sample in a study of T cell responses to AZD1222 COVID-19 vaccine. Here immunoSEQ multiplex PCR was the method, and the copy in TCRdb shows in-frame clones only, minus some. This table holds 130,000 to 150,000 clones, approximately 90% found once. Sequenced material: peripheral blood, taken on day 0 of AZD1222 vaccination. The receptors stem from an adult in good health.

The chain combines TRBV7-2 with TRBJ2-1; the D gene is possibly TRBD2 (5 bases). The length of the CDR3 is 14 residues. Germline V gene lookup returns CDR1 SGHTA and CDR2 FQGNSA. V lost 3 bases and J 5 bases, leaving 11 bases between the germline ends. CDR3 nucleotides: TGTGCCAGCAGCTTTGTGACGAGGGACAATGAGCAGTTCTTC. Translated, it gives CASSFVTRDNEQFF. The full variable domain, with the rest looked up from reference TRBV7-2 and TRBJ2-1, is GAGVSQSPSNKVTEKGKDVELRCDPISGHTALYWYRQSLGQGLEFLIYFQGNSAPDKSGLPSDRFSAERTGGSVSTLTIQRTQQEDSAVYLCASSFVTRDNEQFFGPGTRLTVL.

The CDR3 region is CASNSGRMNTEAFF. The CDR3 DNA is TGTGCCAGCAACTCGGGAAGAATGAACACTGAAGCTTTCTTT. This sequence joins TRBV27 and TRBJ1-1; no clear D. The CDR3 loop spans 14 amino acids. V was cut by 7 bases and J by 0 bases, with 12 bases left in between. Germline CDR1 reads MNHEY; CDR2 reads SMNVEV (reference sequence).